Presented here are 14 T cell receptor beta chains from one specimen sequenced in a study of Graves' ophthalmopathy and Graves' hyperthyroidism. Scientists amplified the TCR beta CDR3 regions from RNA transcripts. HTBI-primed first-round RT-PCR preceded second-round multiplex PCR. Using its own MiXCR run on the multiplex PCR reads, TCRdb lists one record per CDR3 protein. The sample shows 650,000 to 900,000 distinct CDR3 sequences, approximately 40% of them seen only once. Sequencing used peripheral blood. The source of these receptors is an adult man with Graves' ophthalmopathy.

This clonotype was counted ten times or more. The V gene is TRBV10-3, the J gene TRBJ2-2; D is perhaps TRBD2 (5 bases). Germline CDR1 reads ENHRY; CDR2 reads SYGVKD. The CDR3 covers 14 residues. Trimming cost V 10 bases and J 0 bases, with 12 bases left between them. The CDR3 spells CATADSANTGELFF. The CDR3 nucleotides are TGTGCCACAGCGGACTCCGCGAACACCGGGGAGCTGTTTTTT.

This chain connects TRBV14 to TRBJ1-1, with D possibly matching TRBD1 (5 bases). V was clipped by 8 bases and J by 0 bases, with 16 bases between them. The length of the CDR3 is 15 residues. CDR1 and CDR2 (germline): SGHDN, FVKESK. DNA for the CDR3: TGTGCCAGCTCATTCAACGGGGCTATGAACACTGAAGCTTTCTTT. It codes for CASSFNGAMNTEAFF.

This CDR3 reads CASSIPVGNTGELFF. CDR3 coding DNA: TGTGCCAGTAGTATCCCGGTGGGCAACACCGGGGAGCTGTTTTTT. V and J are TRBV19 and TRBJ2-2; D remains unclear. The germline gives CDR1 LNHDA, CDR2 SQIVND (reference sequence). The CDR3 has 15 residues. The V end was cut by 3 bases, the J end by 2 bases, with 10 bases between.

V is TRBV7-9 and J is TRBJ2-7; 15 nucleotides match TRBD2. CDR3 length: 17 residues. CDR1 and CDR2 (germline): SEHNR, FQNEAQ (reference sequence). V lost 5 bases to trimming and J lost 4 bases; unmatched junction nucleotides: 9. For the CDR3, the DNA is TGTGCCAGCAGCGCCGGACTAGCGGGGGGGTTTCGGTACGAGCAGTACTTC. It yields the protein CASSAGLAGGFRYEQYF.

This clonotype occurred many times. The chain has TRBV7-2 and TRBJ2-7; no reliable D call. The CDR3 sequence is 14 residues long. Trimming left V 5 bases short and J 4 bases short, with 15 bases between. CDR1 and CDR2 from the germline V gene are SGHTA and FQGNSA. The CDR3 nucleotides are TGTGCCAGCAGCCTCGCGGCGCTCTTATACGAGCAGTACTTC. Its translation: CASSLAALLYEQYF.

This sequence joins TRBV19 and TRBJ1-5; the D is unclear. The V gene's germline CDR1 is LNHDA and CDR2 SQIVND (reference sequence). The CDR3 loop spans 14 amino acids. V lost 7 bases, J lost 0 bases, and 10 bases lay in between. In DNA form, the CDR3 reads TGTGCCAGTATGGCAGACGATAGCAATCAGCCCCAGCATTTT. Protein sequence: CASMADDSNQPQHF.

This clonotype was counted at least ten times. CDR3 sequence (DNA): TGTGCCAGCAGCTTGGTGTGGGACGAGCAGTACTTC. Its translation is CASSLVWDEQYF. This chain links TRBV5-5 with TRBJ2-7; D unresolved. Deletions cut 0 bases from V and 5 bases from J, with 6 bases between. Per germline, CDR1 SGHKS and CDR2 YYEKEE (reference sequence). This CDR3 is 12 amino acids long.

This clonotype was recorded a few times. The chain has TRBV7-6 and TRBJ1-1; 8 nucleotides align to TRBD1. Trimming cost V 4 bases and J 1 base; bases outside gene matches: 5. From germline, CDR1 is SGHVS and CDR2 FNYEAQ. The CDR3 covers 15 residues. The CDR3 DNA follows: TGTGCCAGCAGCTCCCGGGACAGGTCGAACACTGAAGCTTTCTTT. Translation: CASSSRDRSNTEAFF. The complete variable domain, with remaining parts taken from reference TRBV7-6 and TRBJ1-1, reads GAGVSQSPRYKVTKRGQDVALRCDPISGHVSLYWYRQALGQGPEFLTYFNYEAQQDKSGLPNDRFSAERPEGSISTLTIQRTEQRDSAMYRCASSSRDRSNTEAFFGQGTRLTVV.

This chain uses TRBV11-1 with TRBJ2-2; D ambiguous. Germline V gives CDR1 SGHAT, CDR2 FQDESV (reference sequence). The CDR3 contains 13 residues. V was cut by 5 bases and J by 4 bases, with 8 bases left in between. CDR3 sequence (DNA): TGTGCCAGCAGCATTTTTAGCACCGGGGAGCTGTTTTTT. It specifies CASSIFSTGELFF.

The CDR3 region is CASSQTTGGNEKLFF. The CDR3 bases are TGCGCCAGCAGCCAGACCACAGGCGGTAATGAAAAACTGTTTTTT. The chain employs TRBV4-1 and TRBJ1-4; a weak D match, TRBD1 (5 bases). The CDR3 has 15 amino acids. CDR1 and CDR2 (germline): MGHRA, YSYEKL. The V gene lost 3 bases and the J gene lost 4 bases, with 12 bases spanning the gap.

This clonotype was detected ten times or more. The chain combines TRBV6-5 with TRBJ1-6, with 12 bases identical to TRBD1. This CDR3 spans 16 amino acids. The V gene end was trimmed by 5 bases and the J gene end by 10 bases; junction bases not matched to a gene: 9. The germline V gene has CDR1 MNHEY and CDR2 SVGAGI. The CDR3, as DNA: TGTGCCAGCAGTACGAGGGGACAGGGGGCCGGGTCACCCCTCCACTTT. Translating it yields CASSTRGQGAGSPLHF.

The rearrangement links TRBV11-1 to TRBJ2-6; the match to TRBD1 covers 7 bases. In germline, CDR1 is SGHAT, CDR2 FQDESV (reference sequence). There are 19 residues in the CDR3. V was clipped by 5 bases and J by 0 bases; unmatched bases: 13. CDR3 region: CASSLLLGQANSGANVLTF. CDR3 nucleotide sequence: TGTGCCAGCAGCCTACTACTCGGACAGGCCAACTCTGGGGCCAACGTCCTGACTTTC.

The chain carries TRBV9 and TRBJ2-7, with unresolved D. Per the germline V gene, CDR1 is SGDLS and CDR2 is YYNGEE. The CDR3 length is 15 residues. Trimming removed 4 bases from V and 3 bases from J, with 17 bases in between. The CDR3 sequence is CASSIGSAAGYEQYF. The CDR3, as DNA: TGTGCCAGCAGCATAGGATCGGCGGCTGGCTACGAGCAGTACTTC.

The rearrangement links TRBV7-9 to TRBJ2-7; tentative D call: TRBD1 (5 bases). Germline lookup yields CDR1 SEHNR and CDR2 FQNEAQ (reference sequence). Trimming shortened V by 5 bases and J by 4 bases, and 12 bases separated the two germline ends. CDR3 size: 13 residues. CDR3 bases: TGTGCCAGCAGCCAAATATCAGGGTACGAGCAGTACTTC. The encoded protein is CASSQISGYEQYF. Full variable domain (outside the CDR3, taken from reference TRBV7-9 and TRBJ2-7): DTGVSQNPRHKITKRGQNVTFRCDPISEHNRLYWYRQTLGQGPEFLTYFQNEAQLEKSRLLSDRFSAERPKGSFSTLEIQRTEQGDSAMYLCASSQISGYEQYFGPGTRLTVT.